This note documents a single T cell receptor beta chain sequence. This clonotype occurred a few times. The antigen this receptor binds is unknown. No much larger clonotype is one base removed from it; base qualities were not supplied. From the cysteine up to the phenylalanine, the CDR3 has a length of 14 residues. The read is trimmed to its CDR3 DNA, 42 bases read in frame from base 1. V lost 6 bases and J lost 1 base, and the count of bases not matched to a germline gene is 3. As encoded in the germline V gene, CDR1 is ENHRY while CDR2 is SYGVKD. The record originates from a study of T cells in Graves' hyperthyroidism and ophthalmopathy (dated by TCRdb to about 2019). Regarding the study in general: To identify distinguishing TCR V-J signatures, a discovery cohort of 100 patients was used, comprising some 43 with Graves' ophthalmopathy and around 57 with stable Graves' hyperthyroidism. Prospective prediction of ophthalmopathy was tested in an independent validation cohort consisting of 18 to 20 hyperthyroidism patients and about 17 patients who later progressed to ophthalmopathy. The 100 discovery patients were divided at random into training and test sets in a 7:3 ratio. The study also compared thyroid tissue and blood T-cell repertoires from 6 or 7 Graves' hyperthyroidism patients. Once sampling was done, hyperthyroidism patients were given methimazole at a starting dose of 30 mg daily, whereas ophthalmopathy patients were given high-dose intravenous methylprednisolone. According to the paper, TCR Vbeta CDR3 sequencing was carried out on roughly 130 peripheral blood samples, which came from under 50 ophthalmopathy, around 75 hyperthyroidism and approximately 17 progressor patients. Findings and caveats that apply to the study as a whole: During validation, the model predicted progression to ophthalmopathy a median of approximately 7 months ahead of onset, with roughly 65% sensitivity and almost 75% specificity. Most expanded thyroid clonotypes (frequency above 0.001) were also detected in blood, suggesting blood repertoires may reflect thyroid immune responses. No statistical method was used to fix the sample size in advance, and group allocation was not hidden from the investigators. A 13 V-J signature model separated ophthalmopathy from stable hyperthyroidism, with over 85% sensitivity and about 81% specificity in cross-validation and 80%/75% in testing.

The TCR beta CDR3 regions were amplified from RNA transcripts. The TCR CDR3 was subjected to a first round of RT-PCR using the HTBI primer set and the Qiagen OneStep RT-PCR kit. A second multiplex PCR round built the libraries, followed by size selection and purification. Libraries were sequenced paired-end with 100 bp reads on an Illumina HiSeq2000. The authors' analysis ran thus. SOAPnuke was used to process the raw data, with reads discarded if the reads contained adapters or uncalled bases, had a mean Phred below 15, or lacked an exact constant-primer or identifier match. COPE v1.2.5 was used to merge high-quality paired reads, and clonotypes were defined as unique nucleotide sequences. MiTCR v1.1 was used to align the clonotypes against IMGT TRBV, TRBD and TRBJ reference segments. Only V-J combinations with frequency above 0.0001, covering about 99% of repertoires, were analysed. The TCS score was defined as F50 (clonal expansion) divided by E x V (chaos), with BLOSUM62-based TCRdist calculated between CDR3 peptides within each V-J. Welch's t-statistics and random forest reduced approximately 520 V-J features to under 15, which were used in a naive Bayes classifier (R e1071). The similarity between thyroid and blood repertoires was quantified using the Morisita-Horn index. TCRdb applied fastp at Q25 and MiXCR to the public reads, then kept only in-frame beta chains. Each entry is one CDR3 protein sequence, shown with its most common DNA and genes. The V and J calls and clone size come from TCRdb's table, not from the authors' own analysis. For this sample the table gives 480,000 or so distinct CDR3 sequences, of which 46% were detected only once. About 45% of the sample rests with the top ten.

The study excluded patients with uncontrolled infections, other autoimmune diseases, pregnancy or lactation. Clinical symptoms, serum thyroxine and TRAb, thyroid ultrasound, and orbital computed tomography formed the basis for the diagnoses. Trizol reagent was used to extract total RNA, and RNA quality was then checked on an Agilent 2100 Bioanalyzer. The TCR comes from an adult woman with Graves' disease, either hyperthyroidism or ophthalmopathy (not recorded which). The chain was built from TRBV10-3 and TRBJ2-5, and 9 bases in between align with TRBD1. Sequenced: peripheral blood or thyroid tissue (not recorded which). The CDR3 protein: CAIRGTGPQETQYF. The DNA reads TGTGCCATCAGGGGGACAGGGCCCCAAGAGACCCAGTACTTC.